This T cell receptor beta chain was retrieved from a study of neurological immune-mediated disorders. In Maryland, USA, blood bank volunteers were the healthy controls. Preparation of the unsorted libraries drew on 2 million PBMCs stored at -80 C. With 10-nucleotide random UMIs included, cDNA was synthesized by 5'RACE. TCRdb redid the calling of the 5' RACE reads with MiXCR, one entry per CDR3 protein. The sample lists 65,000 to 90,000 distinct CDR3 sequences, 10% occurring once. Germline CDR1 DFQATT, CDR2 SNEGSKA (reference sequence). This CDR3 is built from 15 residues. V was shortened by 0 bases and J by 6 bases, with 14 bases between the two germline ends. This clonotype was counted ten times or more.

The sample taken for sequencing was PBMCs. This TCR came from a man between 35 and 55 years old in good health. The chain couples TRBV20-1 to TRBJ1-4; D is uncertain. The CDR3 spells CSARDAGYSDEKLFF. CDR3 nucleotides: TGCAGTGCTAGAGATGCGGGGTATTCAGATGAAAAACTGTTTTTT.